The sequence of this TCR beta chain was determined in a study of CD8 T cells in cerebrospinal fluid in Alzheimer's disease. TCRdb reprocessed the 10x single-cell sequencing reads, with one entry per CDR3 protein and no DNA. The sample's table shows more than 850 distinct CDR3 sequences. Study-level points and caveats: Patients with mild cognitive impairment or Alzheimer's disease had a larger top CSF clone percentage than controls.

Remarks on this clonotype: Its antigen is currently unknown.

This CDR3 is 14 amino acids long. CDR1 and CDR2 from the germline V gene are SGHDT and YYEEEE. Droplet-based sequencing used CSF cells sorted as live with a live/dead marker. This clonotype was sampled from a human donor with mild cognitive impairment. Material: cerebrospinal fluid. The chain employs TRBV5-6 and TRBJ2-7; as DNA is missing, the TRBD1 call by TCRdb cannot be tested. The chain's CDR3 is CASSAAGTVYEQYF. Based on the CDR3 plus reference TRBV5-6 and TRBJ2-7, the full variable domain is DAGVTQSPTHLIKTRGQQVTLRCSPKSGHDTVSWYQQALGQGPQFIFQYYEEEERQRGNFPDRFSGHQFPNYSSELNVNALLLGDSALYLCASSAAGTVYEQYFGPGTRLTVT.